Listed here are 21 T cell receptor beta chains from one sample, sequenced in a study of shared clonotypes between healthy human individuals. Selected positively for CCR7 and CD45RO-negative, naive CD8 cells excluded terminally differentiated effector memory CD45RA+ cells. Some clones are missing from TCRdb's copy, which holds only in-frame ones; the method was immunoSEQ multiplex PCR. The sample lists about 680,000 clones, 92% seen once, with 24% in the top ten. Material: naive CD8+ T cells sorted from blood. These receptors were obtained from a man between 25 and 39 years old in good health.

V is TRBV19 and J is TRBJ2-7, with a weak D call TRBD1 (6 bases). This CDR3 has 16 amino acids. The V end was cut by 9 bases, the J end by 3 bases, with 24 bases between. The germline CDR1 and CDR2 sequences are LNHDA and SQIVND (reference sequence). CDR3 in DNA: TGTGCCAGCCAAGCGATCCCGGGACATGGAGACTACGAGCAGTACTTC. This encodes CASQAIPGHGDYEQYF.

The chain employs TRBV11-2 and TRBJ2-1; perhaps TRBD2 as D (6 bases). V dropped 2 bases and J dropped 8 bases, with 16 bases sitting between them. Germline CDR1 reads SGHAT; CDR2 reads FQNNGV. There are 15 residues in the CDR3. The CDR3 bases are TGTGCCAGCAGCTTACCGATAAGACTAGGCGATGAGCAGTTCTTC. It is translated as CASSLPIRLGDEQFF.

The V call is TRBV5-6, the J call TRBJ2-7, with D possibly being TRBD2 (5 bases). Germline V gene data show CDR1 as SGHDT and CDR2 as YYEEEE. CDR3 length: 14 residues. Trimming stripped 2 bases from V and 0 bases from J, with 9 bases between. The CDR3 is CASSLIGSSYEQYF. The CDR3, as DNA: TGTGCCAGCAGCTTAATAGGGAGCTCCTACGAGCAGTACTTC.

The V and J genes are TRBV7-9 and TRBJ2-7; tentatively, D is TRBD2 (5 bases). Looked up from germline, CDR1 is SEHNR and CDR2 is FQNEAQ (reference sequence). The V and J ends lost 5 bases and 0 bases respectively, with 17 bases between them. This CDR3 is 16 amino acids long. The DNA of the CDR3 is TGTGCCAGCAGCCAAGAAGCGGTTTATCCCTCCTACGAGCAGTACTTC. Translation gives CASSQEAVYPSYEQYF.

The rearrangement joins TRBV7-9 to TRBJ2-5; 8 bases line up with TRBD2. With 5 bases clipped from V and 13 bases from J, the junction kept 15 bases outside the gene matches. The CDR3 sequence is 14 residues long. CDR1 is SEHNR, CDR2 FQNEAQ, per germline (reference sequence). Here the CDR3 reads CASSPLQRGGRLYF. In DNA form, the CDR3 reads TGTGCCAGCAGCCCACTTCAAAGGGGCGGGAGGTTGTACTTC.

In this sample, this clone turned up a few times. This chain links TRBV5-1 with TRBJ2-1; TRBD2 aligns across 9 bases. The CDR3 runs to 13 residues. CDR1 is SGHRS, CDR2 YFSETQ, per germline. Trimming removed 4 bases from V and 7 bases from J; junction bases left unmatched: 3. CDR3 protein: CASSRGLANEQFF. The CDR3 DNA reads TGCGCCAGCAGCAGAGGACTAGCGAATGAGCAGTTCTTC.

CDR3: CASSPGLAATDTQYF. In nucleotides, the CDR3 is TGTGCCAGCAGCCCCGGACTAGCGGCCACAGATACGCAGTATTTT. The chain carries TRBV14 and TRBJ2-3; 10 bases are a match to TRBD2. This CDR3 contains 15 residues. V shed 4 bases, J shed 2 bases, and the junction held 3 bases outside the gene matches. Per the germline V gene, CDR1 is SGHDN and CDR2 is FVKESK. The full variable domain, rest sourced from reference TRBV14 and TRBJ2-3, is EAGVTQFPSHSVIEKGQTVTLRCDPISGHDNLYWYRRVMGKEIKFLLHFVKESKQDESGMPNNRFLAERTGGTYSTLKVQPAELEDSGVYFCASSPGLAATDTQYFGPGTRLTVL.

This rearrangement joins TRBV4-1 to TRBJ2-1; 9 bases are a match to TRBD2. Germline-derived CDR1 and CDR2 are MGHRA and YSYEKL. The CDR3 contains 18 residues. With V trimmed by 2 bases and J by 1 base, 9 bases remained unmatched. The CDR3 here is CASSQQDSTSGSYNEQFF. The CDR3 DNA reads as TGCGCCAGCAGCCAACAAGACTCGACTAGCGGTTCCTACAATGAGCAGTTCTTC.

The rearrangement uses TRBV7-9 and TRBJ1-3; no clear D. Per germline, CDR1 SEHNR and CDR2 FQNEAQ (reference sequence). The V gene lost 6 bases and the J gene lost 0 bases, with 12 bases spanning the gap. This CDR3 has 15 residues. DNA of the CDR3: TGTGCCAGCAGAACGGCCTGGAGCTCTGGAAACACCATATATTTT. As protein: CASRTAWSSGNTIYF.

J is TRBJ2-1 and V is TRBV13, with D perhaps being TRBD1 or TRBD2 (5 bases each). Germline values: CDR1 PRHDT, CDR2 FYEKMQ (reference sequence). The ends were cut back, 8 bases at V and 8 bases at J, with 10 bases in the middle. This CDR3 is built from 11 residues. CDR3 nucleotides: TGTGCCAGCGGGGTGGGGGATGAGCAGTTCTTC. This gives the protein CASGVGDEQFF.

CDR3 nucleotides: TGTGCCAGCAACGAACCGGGACTAGCGGGAGCCTACGAGCAGTACTTC. This translates into CASNEPGLAGAYEQYF. J is TRBJ2-7 and V is TRBV28; 14 bases agree with TRBD2. Losses at the gene ends were 7 bases for V and 2 bases for J; bases not matched to a gene: 7. The CDR3 extends over 16 amino acids. CDR1 is MDHEN, CDR2 SYDVKM, per germline.

The chain uses TRBV7-9 and TRBJ2-5, with a weak D call TRBD1 (5 bases). The germline V gene has CDR1 SEHNR and CDR2 FQNEAQ (reference sequence). The CDR3 is 14 amino acids. The germline V and J ends were trimmed by 5 bases and 3 bases, with 13 bases remaining between them. The DNA of the CDR3 is TGTGCCAGCAGCCTAACAGGACCCGAAGAGACCCAGTACTTC. Protein product: CASSLTGPEETQYF.

The chain links TRBV28 to TRBJ2-7, with TRBD2 matching 7 bases. Germline CDR1 reads MDHEN; CDR2 reads SYDVKM. The CDR3 extends over 16 amino acids. Trimming at V came to 5 bases and at J to 8 bases, leaving 18 bases not matched to a gene. The CDR3 DNA follows: TGTGCCAGCAGTGGGGGGACTACCCCAGACCTTTACAAGCAGTACTTC. Translating gives CASSGGTTPDLYKQYF.

V gene TRBV30 combines with J gene TRBJ2-2, with D tentatively TRBD2 (5 bases). Germline-derived CDR1 and CDR2 are GTSNPN and SVGIG (reference sequence). Between the trimmed V and J ends, which lost 3 bases and 9 bases, there was a span of 14 bases. The CDR3 has 13 residues. The CDR3 DNA follows: TGTGCCTGGAGAGCGGTAAGCCGGCGGGAGCTGTTTTTT. Its translation is CAWRAVSRRELFF.

The chain is built from TRBV29-1 and TRBJ2-4; 7 bases are a match to TRBD2. The germline gives CDR1 SQVTM, CDR2 ANQGSEA. This CDR3 is built from 17 residues. The V and J ends lost 4 bases and 0 bases, in that order; junction bases with no gene match: 12. CDR3 nucleotides: TGCAGCGTTGGGTCTGGACTAGTCACCGAAGCCAAAAACATTCAGTACTTC. It is translated as CSVGSGLVTEAKNIQYF.

V gene TRBV29-1 combines with J gene TRBJ2-7, with a possible D match to TRBD1 (5 bases). Germline lookup yields CDR1 SQVTM and CDR2 ANQGSEA. The CDR3 totals 15 residues. V dropped 1 base and J dropped 0 bases, with 13 bases sitting between them. The CDR3 sequence: CSVEGTNRGSYEQYF. CDR3 nucleotides: TGCAGCGTTGAAGGAACCAATAGGGGCTCCTACGAGCAGTACTTC.

This clone has a handful of counts. CDR3 residues: CASSLEASGSWDEQYF. The CDR3 bases are TGCGCCAGCAGCTTGGAGGCTAGCGGGAGTTGGGACGAGCAGTACTTC. The chain links TRBV5-1 to TRBJ2-7, with 10 bases lining up with TRBD2. V shed 0 bases and J 5 bases; nucleotides not matched to a gene: 8. Germline V gene lookup returns CDR1 SGHRS and CDR2 YFSETQ. The CDR3 is made up of 16 amino acids. The whole variable domain, filled in from reference TRBV5-1 and TRBJ2-7, reads KAGVTQTPRYLIKTRGQQVTLSCSPISGHRSVSWYQQTPGQGLQFLFEYFSETQRNKGNFPGRFSGRQFSNSRSEMNVSTLELGDSALYLCASSLEASGSWDEQYFGPGTRLTVT.

The chain is built from TRBV5-1 and TRBJ2-7; D is ambiguous. Germline V gene data show CDR1 as SGHRS and CDR2 as YFSETQ. The CDR3 totals 13 residues. With 4 bases removed from V and 5 bases from J, the gap between germline ends came to 13 bases. DNA for the CDR3: TGCGCCAGCAGCCCCCCCCTTACCAACGAGCAGTACTTC. Translating gives CASSPPLTNEQYF. Drawing the rest from reference TRBV5-1 and TRBJ2-7, the complete variable domain is KAGVTQTPRYLIKTRGQQVTLSCSPISGHRSVSWYQQTPGQGLQFLFEYFSETQRNKGNFPGRFSGRQFSNSRSEMNVSTLELGDSALYLCASSPPLTNEQYFGPGTRLTVT.

This chain connects TRBV13 to TRBJ2-7; 8 bases agree with TRBD2. The CDR3 spans 19 residues. From germline, CDR1 is PRHDT and CDR2 FYEKMQ (reference sequence). Trimming took 5 bases from V and 4 from J; bases not matched to a gene: 22. The CDR3 DNA is TGTGCCAGCAGCCAAGGTGCCTCTAAGCGGGAGCTGAATCCTTACGAGCAGTACTTC. Its translation: CASSQGASKRELNPYEQYF.

This chain connects TRBV5-4 to TRBJ2-7, with 8 nucleotides matching TRBD2. Germline CDR1 SGHNT, CDR2 YYREEE (reference sequence). V lost 4 bases, J lost 7 bases, and 13 bases stayed unmatched. CDR3 size: 15 residues. CDR3 in amino acids: CASSTLGSGVGEQYF. Here the CDR3 DNA reads TGTGCCAGCAGCACCCTCGGTAGCGGGGTCGGGGAGCAGTACTTC.

The chain employs TRBV19 and TRBJ1-2, with D hard to call. V was cut by 3 bases and J by 2 bases, with 10 bases left in between. Germline-derived CDR1 and CDR2 are LNHDA and SQIVND (reference sequence). The CDR3 totals 14 residues. DNA for the CDR3: TGTGCCAGTAGTATGAGTTTTCGAAACTATGGCTACACCTTC. Translated, it gives CASSMSFRNYGYTF.